Listed here are 27 T cell receptor beta chains from one sample, sequenced in a study of blood T cell repertoires in COVID-19. Generated by immunoSEQ multiplex PCR, the TCRdb table keeps only in-frame clones and is missing some. The data contain some 260,000 clones, about 90% of them singletons. The sample was peripheral blood. The receptors were gathered from a man younger than 30 with active or convalescent COVID-19.

The chain combines TRBV9 with TRBJ1-4; D is unclear. CDR1 is SGDLS, CDR2 YYNGEE, per germline. Trimming removed 4 bases at V and 4 bases at J, with 14 bases between. This CDR3 comprises 15 residues. The CDR3 loop reads CASSPSGFVNEKLFF. The CDR3 DNA reads TGTGCCAGCAGCCCGAGCGGCTTCGTTAATGAAAAACTGTTTTTT.

The chain couples TRBV5-4 to TRBJ1-2, with unresolved D. CDR3 size: 13 residues. Deletions cut 3 bases from V and 8 bases from J, with 14 bases between. Looked up from germline, CDR1 is SGHNT and CDR2 is YYREEE (reference sequence). The CDR3 loop is CASSSSDWVGYTF. The CDR3 DNA reads as TGTGCCAGCAGCTCCTCGGACTGGGTCGGCTACACCTTC.

This sequence joins TRBV7-2 and TRBJ1-1; 8 nucleotides align to TRBD1. V shed 4 bases and J 11 bases; nucleotides not matched to a gene: 9. The CDR3 is 13 amino acids. Germline loops: CDR1 SGHTA, CDR2 FQGNSA. The CDR3 bases are TGTGCCAGCAGCTCAGGGGGCGGAACTTCGGCTTTCTTT. Translation: CASSSGGGTSAFF.

This clone has only one observation. The chain has TRBV11-2 and TRBJ2-3; 7 nucleotides align to TRBD1. Germline V gives CDR1 SGHAT, CDR2 FQNNGV. The CDR3 loop spans 14 amino acids. V was pared by 4 bases and J by 11 bases, with 12 bases of the junction left unmatched. CDR3 sequence: CASSSRDSKIEQYF. CDR3 sequence (DNA): TGTGCCAGCAGCTCCCGGGACAGCAAAATAGAGCAGTATTTT. Full variable domain (rest looked up from reference TRBV11-2 and TRBJ2-3): EAGVAQSPRYKIIEKRQSVAFWCNPISGHATLYWYQQILGQGPKLLIQFQNNGVVDDSQLPKDRFSAERLKGVDSTLKIQPAKLEDSAVYLCASSSRDSKIEQYFGPGTRLTVL.

V gene TRBV7-8 combines with J gene TRBJ2-5; D is undetermined. V was shortened by 7 bases and J by 0 bases, with 12 bases between the two germline ends. Germline V gene sequence: CDR1 SGHVS, CDR2 FQNEAQ. The length of the CDR3 is 14 residues. CDR3 amino acids: CASTPRENQETQYF. CDR3 in DNA: TGTGCCAGCACCCCCCGAGAGAACCAAGAGACCCAGTACTTC.

The gene calls are TRBV5-6 and TRBJ2-7; D not certain. Between the trimmed V and J ends, which lost 0 bases and 1 base, there was a span of 5 bases. The CDR3 runs 13 residues. Germline V CDR1 and CDR2: SGHDT, YYEEEE. Written as DNA, the CDR3 is TGTGCCAGCAGCTTGGGTGTATCCTACGAGCAGTACTTC. Translation gives CASSLGVSYEQYF.

The CDR3 loop is CASSFKLGQASSTDTQYF. The CDR3 DNA follows: TGTGCCAGCAGCTTTAAGCTGGGACAGGCTTCTAGCACAGATACGCAGTATTTT. V usage is TRBV7-9 and J usage is TRBJ2-3; 8 bases map to TRBD1. The germline V gene encodes CDR1 SEHNR and CDR2 FQNEAQ (reference sequence). The V gene end was trimmed by 3 bases and the J gene end by 0 bases; junction bases not matched to a gene: 11. The CDR3 spans 18 residues. The entire variable domain, with the rest obtained from reference TRBV7-9 and TRBJ2-3, is as follows: DTGVSQNPRHKITKRGQNVTFRCDPISEHNRLYWYRQTLGQGPEFLTYFQNEAQLEKSRLLSDRFSAERPKGSFSTLEIQRTEQGDSAMYLCASSFKLGQASSTDTQYFGPGTRLTVL.

The V and J genes are TRBV20-1 and TRBJ2-2; 7 bases map to TRBD2. Germline assignment: CDR1 DFQATT and CDR2 SNEGSKA (reference sequence). The CDR3 sequence is 14 residues long. Trimming removed 3 bases from V and 4 bases from J; junction bases left unmatched: 5. DNA for the CDR3: TGCAGTGCTAGTTTGGGAGGGGTCACCGGGGAGCTGTTTTTT. It codes for CSASLGGVTGELFF.

This chain uses TRBV6-1 with TRBJ2-2, with D perhaps matching TRBD1 (5 bases). Germline V gene sequence: CDR1 MNHNS, CDR2 SASEGT. Trimming took off 0 bases at V and 7 bases at J, with 12 bases between the two ends. The CDR3 covers 15 residues. As DNA, the CDR3 is TGTGCCAGCAGTGAAGCCAGGGTATTTGGCGGGGAGCTGTTTTTT. This encodes CASSEARVFGGELFF.

This chain links TRBV19 with TRBJ2-3; TRBD1 matches at 11 bases. Germline CDR1 reads LNHDA; CDR2 reads SQIVND (reference sequence). This CDR3 contains 17 residues. After removal of 6 bases from V and 2 bases from J, the junction contained 10 bases not matched to a gene. Here the CDR3 reads CASSPGQGAQITDTQYF. In DNA, the CDR3 is TGTGCCAGTAGCCCAGGACAGGGGGCTCAAATCACAGATACGCAGTATTTT.

The chain couples TRBV12-5 to TRBJ2-1, with TRBD2 matching over 9 bases. CDR1 LGHNT and CDR2 FRNRAP come from the germline V gene. V trimming: 1 base; J trimming: 9 bases; junction bases outside the gene matches: 7. The CDR3 has 15 residues. CDR3: CASGLGGRAGGEQFF. Written as DNA, the CDR3 is TGTGCTAGTGGTTTGGGCGGGAGGGCCGGAGGTGAGCAGTTCTTC.

This chain links TRBV5-5 with TRBJ1-5; weak D call: TRBD1 (6 bases). Germline-derived CDR1 and CDR2 are SGHKS and YYEKEE (reference sequence). The CDR3 is 14 amino acids. Trimming removed 2 bases from V and 4 bases from J, with 10 bases in between. CDR3 sequence reads: CASSLKGGNQPQHF. As DNA, the CDR3 is TGTGCCAGCAGCTTAAAGGGGGGGAATCAGCCCCAGCATTTT.

The chain employs TRBV2 and TRBJ1-6; 7 nucleotides align to TRBD1. The CDR3 spans 14 residues. V was pared by 6 bases and J by 7 bases, with 6 bases of the junction left unmatched. The germline V gene encodes CDR1 SNHLY and CDR2 FYNNEI. The CDR3 DNA is TGTGCCAGCAGGGGACAGACCAGCAATTCACCCCTCCACTTT. Protein sequence: CASRGQTSNSPLHF.

CDR3 protein: CASSFFSGSTGELFF. The CDR3 DNA reads TGTGCCAGCAGTTTTTTTAGCGGGAGTACCGGGGAGCTGTTTTTT. The chain joins TRBV27 to TRBJ2-2; 9 nucleotides line up with TRBD2. CDR3 length equals 15 residues. Germline values: CDR1 MNHEY, CDR2 SMNVEV (reference sequence). Trimming at V came to 3 bases and at J to 5 bases, leaving 4 bases not matched to a gene.

This clone was seen a handful of times. The chain has TRBV10-3 and TRBJ1-2; 9 bases align to TRBD1. CDR3 size: 14 residues. The germline CDR1 and CDR2 sequences are ENHRY and SYGVKD. Trimming at V came to 8 bases and at J to 3 bases, leaving 7 bases not matched to a gene. CDR3 loop: CAIGGTGRHYGYTF. CDR3 bases: TGTGCCATCGGCGGGACAGGGCGCCACTATGGCTACACCTTC.

This chain links TRBV14 with TRBJ1-2; D ambiguous. CDR3 size: 13 residues. V lost 4 bases and J 8 bases, leaving 14 bases between the germline ends. CDR1 and CDR2 (germline): SGHDN, FVKESK. The CDR3 sequence: CASSLQVRYGYTF. CDR3 nucleotide sequence: TGTGCCAGCAGCCTCCAGGTGCGCTACGGCTACACCTTC. Complete variable domain (other parts from reference TRBV14 and TRBJ1-2): EAGVTQFPSHSVIEKGQTVTLRCDPISGHDNLYWYRRVMGKEIKFLLHFVKESKQDESGMPNNRFLAERTGGTYSTLKVQPAELEDSGVYFCASSLQVRYGYTFGSGTRLTVV.

The J gene is TRBJ1-5, the V gene TRBV19; a possible D gene is TRBD1 (5 bases). The germline CDR1 and CDR2 sequences are LNHDA and SQIVND (reference sequence). This CDR3 has 13 residues. The V and J ends lost 5 bases and 2 bases respectively, with 7 bases between them. The CDR3 region has the DNA TGTGCCAGTAGTGTGGGGCGCAATCAGCCCCAGCATTTT. Amino acids: CASSVGRNQPQHF.

The gene calls are TRBV11-3 and TRBJ1-3; D might be TRBD1 (5 bases). This CDR3 contains 15 residues. Looked up from germline, CDR1 is SGHNT and CDR2 is YENEEA. Trimming stripped 5 bases from V and 0 bases from J, with 11 bases between. Here the CDR3 reads CASSHGGDSGNTIYF. The CDR3 DNA is TGTGCCAGCAGCCATGGGGGGGACTCTGGAAACACCATATATTTT.

The chain employs TRBV29-1 and TRBJ1-2, with D possibly TRBD1 on 6 matching bases. The CDR3 has 15 amino acids. Trimming cost V 4 bases and J 0 bases, with 15 bases left between them. The germline CDR1 and CDR2 sequences are SQVTM and ANQGSEA. CDR3 nucleotides: TGCAGCGTTGGGAAAGGGGGTCTAGCTAACTATGGCTACACCTTC. It translates to CSVGKGGLANYGYTF.

The gene calls are TRBV10-3 and TRBJ2-5; 7 positions match TRBD1. V trimming: 9 bases; J trimming: 1 base; junction bases outside the gene matches: 2. This CDR3 is 12 amino acids long. Germline V gene sequence: CDR1 ENHRY, CDR2 SYGVKD. DNA for the CDR3: TGTGCCATTGGGACAGCCCAAGAGACCCAGTACTTC. This gives the protein CAIGTAQETQYF.

The V and J genes are TRBV19 and TRBJ2-7; 8 nucleotides align to TRBD1. Germline V gene sequence: CDR1 LNHDA, CDR2 SQIVND (reference sequence). The CDR3 has 13 amino acids. J gave up 4 bases and V 10 bases, and 9 bases lay outside the gene matches. CDR3 loop: CATSDRVSYEQYF. In nucleotides, the CDR3 is TGTGCCACCTCGGACAGGGTCTCTTACGAGCAGTACTTC.

The chain has TRBV19 and TRBJ2-7; 7 nucleotides match TRBD2. The CDR3 has 14 residues. The germline CDR1 and CDR2 sequences are LNHDA and SQIVND (reference sequence). J lost 2 bases, V lost 5 bases, and 6 bases had no gene match. The CDR3 spells CASSSQRGTYEQYF. The CDR3 DNA sequence: TGTGCCAGTAGTTCCCAGCGGGGTACCTACGAGCAGTACTTC. Together with reference TRBV19 and TRBJ2-7, the CDR3 gives the full variable domain: DGGITQSPKYLFRKEGQNVTLSCEQNLNHDAMYWYRQDPGQGLRLIYYSQIVNDFQKGDIAEGYSVSREKKESFPLTVTSAQKNPTAFYLCASSSQRGTYEQYFGPGTRLTVT.

The chain is built from TRBV3-1 (or the pseudogene TRBV3-2) and TRBJ1-3; D remains unclear. The CDR3 has 11 residues. V was clipped by 4 bases and J by 11 bases, with 9 bases between them. Germline loops: CDR1 LGHDT, CDR2 YNNKEL (reference sequence). The CDR3 loop is CASSPGEPIYF. For the CDR3, the DNA is TGTGCCAGCAGCCCGGGTGAACCCATATATTTT.

This clone is a singleton in its sample. This chain joins TRBV19 and TRBJ2-3; tentative D call: TRBD2 (7 bases). Looked up from germline, CDR1 is LNHDA and CDR2 is SQIVND (reference sequence). The CDR3 sequence is 17 residues long. V was shortened by 6 bases and J by 1 base, with 20 bases between the two germline ends. In DNA, the CDR3 is TGTGCCAGTAGCTCGCGGGGGAGGGGGAGTGGCACAGATACGCAGTATTTT. This codes for CASSSRGRGSGTDTQYF.

The chain carries TRBV5-6 and TRBJ1-2; D may be TRBD1 (6 bases). The germline V gene encodes CDR1 SGHDT and CDR2 YYEEEE. The CDR3 has 14 residues. V shed 2 bases and J shed 6 bases, with 14 bases lying between them. CDR3 sequence (DNA): TGTGCCAGCAGCTTTGCCGGGACAACGAATGGCTACACCTTC. Translating gives CASSFAGTTNGYTF.

This clone was counted a few times. The J gene is TRBJ2-1, the V gene TRBV6-2 or TRBV6-3, with D tentatively TRBD1 (5 bases). Germline V gene sequence: CDR1 MNHEY, CDR2 SVGEGT. V was trimmed by 5 bases and J by 4 bases, leaving 15 bases between them. The CDR3 is 15 amino acids. DNA of the CDR3: TGTGCCAGCAGTGGAAGACGACAGTATTACAATGAGCAGTTCTTC. It specifies CASSGRRQYYNEQFF.

This rearrangement joins TRBV28 to TRBJ2-3, with 8 bases fitting TRBD2. In germline, CDR1 is MDHEN, CDR2 SYDVKM. This CDR3 region has 17 residues. V was clipped by 4 bases and J by 0 bases; unmatched bases: 9. The CDR3 reads CASSYGLAGTSTDTQYF. The DNA for the CDR3 is TGTGCCAGCAGTTATGGGCTAGCGGGTACTAGCACAGATACGCAGTATTTT.